This T cell receptor beta chain was sequenced in a study of blood T cell repertoires in COVID-19. In the study overall: COVID-19 samples, acute and convalescent, were from the United States, Italy and Spain. In each case, the material was cDNA or gDNA derived from T cells, B-cell-depleted T cells, or PBMCs.

Repertoires were generated with immunoSEQ multiplex PCR, while TCRdb's copy carries only in-frame clones and drops some. The data contain about 240,000 clones, around 85% of them singletons. The germline V gene encodes CDR1 MRHNA and CDR2 SNTAGT. V dropped 6 bases and J dropped 6 bases, with 18 bases sitting between them. The CDR3 totals 14 residues. This clonotype was sampled from a man between 60 and 75 years old with acute or convalescent COVID-19. The sample comprised peripheral blood. The genes are TRBV6-4 and TRBJ2-7; the D gene is possibly TRBD2 (6 bases). DNA for the CDR3: TGTGCCAGCAGCGGATGGCAGGGAGGTGGCGAGCAGTACTTC. It encodes CASSGWQGGGEQYF.